These T cell receptor beta chains were read from a single sample in a study of long-term antiretroviral therapy in people with HIV. Generated by immunoSEQ multiplex PCR, the TCRdb table keeps only in-frame clones and is missing some. The sample holds fewer than 45,000 clones, approximately 85% seen once. Sequencing was performed on unsorted PBMCs, taken 2.2 years after starting antiretroviral therapy. The receptors were gathered from a man younger than 30 with HIV. The CDR3 runs from the conserved cysteine through the conserved F or W. The order of the fields is V gene, J gene, D gene, clone size, CDR3 DNA, CDR3 protein. The D gene is left open where the match is weak. Size tells how often a clone was seen (once, few, many) or the class of an expanded clone, and some rows leave it out.

v_gene: TRBV5-5; j_gene: TRBJ2-2; d_gene: NA; abundance: NA; CDR3nt: TGTGCCAGCAGCTTATGGGGGGAAGCGGCCGGGGAGCTGTTTTTT; CDR3aa: CASSLWGEAAGELFF
v_gene: TRBV5-4; j_gene: TRBJ2-4; d_gene: NA; abundance: NA; CDR3nt: TGTGCCAGCAGCCCTGGGGTTCGAAAAAACATTCAGTACTTC; CDR3aa: CASSPGVRKNIQYF
v_gene: TRBV15; j_gene: TRBJ1-5; d_gene: NA; abundance: NA; CDR3nt: TGTGCCACCAGCAGAGAACGACGCAATCAGCCCCAGCATTTT; CDR3aa: CATSRERRNQPQHF
v_gene: TRBV23-1; j_gene: TRBJ2-1; d_gene: TRBD1; abundance: once; CDR3nt: TGCGCCAGCAGTCAATCACCAAGGGGGCGTATCTACAATGAGCAGTTCTTC; CDR3aa: CASSQSPRGRIYNEQFF
v_gene: TRBV11-1; j_gene: TRBJ2-1; d_gene: TRBD2; abundance: NA; CDR3nt: TGTGCCAGCAGCCCTCAGACTAGCGGGATGTACAATGAGCAGTTCTTC; CDR3aa: CASSPQTSGMYNEQFF
v_gene: TRBV2; j_gene: TRBJ2-3; d_gene: TRBD2; abundance: NA; CDR3nt: TGTGCCAGCAGTCTAGCGGGAGGGGACACAGATACGCAGTATTTT; CDR3aa: CASSLAGGDTDTQYF
v_gene: TRBV5-6; j_gene: TRBJ1-2; d_gene: NA; abundance: NA; CDR3nt: TGTGCCAGCAGCTTGTTAAACAACTATGGCTACACCTTC; CDR3aa: CASSLLNNYGYTF
v_gene: TRBV27; j_gene: TRBJ1-6; d_gene: NA; abundance: NA; CDR3nt: TGTGCCAGCAGTTTGCTAAATTCACCCCTCCACTTT; CDR3aa: CASSLLNSPLHF
v_gene: TRBV9; j_gene: TRBJ2-3; d_gene: TRBD1; abundance: NA; CDR3nt: TGTGCCAGCAGCCAGGGACAGGGCACAGATACGCAGTATTTT; CDR3aa: CASSQGQGTDTQYF
v_gene: TRBV5-4; j_gene: TRBJ2-1; d_gene: TRBD2; abundance: once; CDR3nt: TGTGCCAGCAGCTTGGAGCGGGGGGTCTACAATGAGCAGTTCTTC; CDR3aa: CASSLERGVYNEQFF
v_gene: TRBV5-1; j_gene: TRBJ2-3; d_gene: NA; abundance: NA; CDR3nt: TGCGCCAGCCGCCGGCCCTCCCCCGCAGATACGCAGTATTTT; CDR3aa: CASRRPSPADTQYF